This T cell receptor beta chain emerged from a study of CD8+ T cells in alopecia areata. Reverse transcription of extracted RNA yielded cDNA, which provided the sequencing template. Generated by immunoSEQ multiplex PCR, the TCRdb table keeps only in-frame clones and is missing some. The sample has over 250,000 clones, approximately 60% seen once; the top ten hold about 0.89%. This clone has only one observation. Indicated treatment: oral pan-JAK inhibitor, 5-10 mg twice daily. This CDR3 contains 13 residues. Germline V gene lookup returns CDR1 SQVTM and CDR2 ANQGSEA. V was clipped by 7 bases and J by 4 bases; unmatched bases: 8.

The sample here was CD4+ T cells sorted from blood, taken around week 52, from a patient treated with tofacitinib. The chain carries TRBV29-1 and TRBJ2-5; 8 bases map to TRBD2. The TCR was taken from a human donor with alopecia areata. CDR3 region: CSATGLAGETQYF. The CDR3 DNA is TGCAGCGCCACAGGACTAGCAGGAGAGACCCAGTACTTC.